This TCR beta chain was recovered during a study of monozygotic twins with inflammatory bowel disease. Study observations and caveats: Comparison of concordant versus discordant twins revealed no difference in repertoire similarity, possibly due to limited power.

A word on this clonotype: Its antigen is as yet unknown.

Incorporation of UMIs carrying a 6-nucleotide sample barcode was performed by template switching. cDNA encoding TCRalpha and TCRbeta underwent two nested PCRs of approximately 16 and 10 cycles, each of which was followed by bead purification. Reanalyzing the 5' RACE reads, TCRdb keeps one entry per CDR3 protein, without DNA. The record lists about 380,000 distinct CDR3 sequences, of which the ten most abundant hold around 2.6%. The receptor was isolated from a human donor with ulcerative colitis or Crohn's disease, or a healthy co-twin of an affected twin (not recorded which). The source material was blood.

The CDR3 sequence is CATSTGTGADTQYF. V gene TRBV15 combines with J gene TRBJ2-3; the TCRdb call, TRBD1, lacks DNA for checking. Germline V gene lookup returns CDR1 LNHNV and CDR2 YYDKDF (reference sequence). The CDR3 runs to 14 residues.